This entry is about one T cell receptor beta chain. The antigen remains undetermined. The sample originates from a study of cytomegalovirus exposure and HLA in healthy donors. The study, taken as a whole, reports: There was a cluster of highly shared sequence variants that was likely a sequencing artifact.

The junction had 9 bases not matched to a gene; V was cut back by 2 bases and J by 14 bases. The germline V gene has CDR1 MNHEY and CDR2 SVGAGI. The CDR3 contains 13 residues. The study ran its PCR with 60 Vbeta and 13 Jbeta primers. Sequencing used immunoSEQ multiplex PCR; TCRdb keeps in-frame clones, though not all of them. The top ten hold approximately 5.6% of the sample, which has 150,000 or so clones, more than 70% seen once. The sequence was obtained from a middle-aged woman in good health and CMV-seropositive. Sequencing was performed on PBMCs. V gene TRBV6-5 combines with J gene TRBJ2-1; 7 bases align to TRBD2. The CDR3 nucleotides are TGTGCCAGCAGTTACGAGGCGGGAGAAAAGGAGTTCTTC. Encoded protein: CASSYEAGEKEFF.